These 28 T cell receptor beta chains originate from one sample sequenced in a study of cytomegalovirus exposure and HLA in healthy donors. This PCR relied on a set of 60 Vbeta primers and 13 Jbeta primers. The data were produced by immunoSEQ multiplex PCR, yet TCRdb's version contains in-frame clones alone and is incomplete. The table shows 100,000 to 150,000 clones, with about 10% occurring only once. Sequencing was performed on PBMCs. The receptors were gathered from a woman younger than 30 in good health and CMV-seropositive.

To note about this clone: This sample includes further DNA sequences coding for the same CDR3. The V gene is TRBV19, the J gene TRBJ1-1, with D possibly TRBD1 on 5 matching bases. This CDR3 has 12 amino acids. Germline CDR1 LNHDA, CDR2 SQIVND (reference sequence). With 3 bases removed from V and 7 bases from J, the gap between germline ends came to 9 bases. In DNA, the CDR3 is TGTGCCAGTAGTATTGGGGCAGTTGAAGCTTTCTTT. This sequence encodes CASSIGAVEAFF.

The gene calls are TRBV6-1 and TRBJ2-1; 10 nucleotides match TRBD2. Germline V lookup: CDR1 MNHNS, CDR2 SASEGT. The CDR3 sequence is 13 residues long. Trimming at V came to 8 bases and at J to 7 bases, leaving 5 bases not matched to a gene. The CDR3 DNA reads as TGTGCCAGCGGACTAGCGGTCCGGAATGAGCAGTTCTTC. This encodes CASGLAVRNEQFF.

The genes are TRBV11-2 and TRBJ1-2; D is possibly TRBD1 (5 bases). Germline CDR1 SGHAT, CDR2 FQNNGV. V was cut by 0 bases and J by 8 bases, with 13 bases left in between. This CDR3 has 14 residues. In nucleotides, the CDR3 is TGTGCCAGCAGCTTAGATGTAGGGGCGGGAGGCTACACCTTC. This codes for CASSLDVGAGGYTF.

The chain links TRBV5-4 to TRBJ2-2; tentative D call: TRBD2 (7 bases). V lost 4 bases and J 9 bases, leaving 25 bases between the germline ends. The germline V gene encodes CDR1 SGHNT and CDR2 YYREEE (reference sequence). The CDR3 covers 17 residues. This CDR3 reads CASSGRVSGNDRRELFF. CDR3 nucleotide sequence: TGTGCCAGCAGCGGGCGCGTAAGCGGGAATGACAGGCGGGAGCTGTTTTTT.

The chain carries TRBV18 and TRBJ1-1; D gene ambiguous. The CDR3 has 14 amino acids. Trimming left V 1 base short and J 1 base short, with 7 bases between. Per the germline V gene, CDR1 is KGHSH and CDR2 is LQKENI. CDR3 region: CASSPQRENTEAFF. The CDR3 DNA is TGTGCCAGCTCACCACAGAGGGAGAACACTGAAGCTTTCTTT.

This CDR3 is CASSSYSGSVYEQYF. The CDR3 nucleotides are TGTGCCAGCAGCTCGTATAGCGGGAGTGTCTACGAGCAGTACTTC. J is TRBJ2-7 and V is TRBV11-3; 9 nucleotides align to TRBD2. Trimming took 4 bases from V and 3 from J; bases not matched to a gene: 7. In germline, CDR1 is SGHNT, CDR2 YENEEA. The CDR3 spans 15 residues.

The gene calls are TRBV11-3 and TRBJ1-1; 7 bases are a match to TRBD1. The CDR3 sequence is 15 residues long. The V gene end was trimmed by 6 bases and the J gene end by 1 base; junction bases not matched to a gene: 8. CDR1 is SGHNT and CDR2 is YENEEA in the germline V gene. This CDR3 reads CASSPGGRANTEAFF. Written as DNA, the CDR3 is TGTGCCAGCAGTCCAGGGGGGCGAGCGAACACTGAAGCTTTCTTT. Full variable domain (remainder filled in from reference TRBV11-3 and TRBJ1-1): EAGVVQSPRYKIIEKKQPVAFWCNPISGHNTLYWYLQNLGQGPELLIRYENEEAVDDSQLPKDRFSAERLKGVDSTLKIQPAELGDSAVYLCASSPGGRANTEAFFGQGTRLTVV.

The chain couples TRBV19 to TRBJ2-2; D is possibly TRBD1 (5 bases). Per the germline V gene, CDR1 is LNHDA and CDR2 is SQIVND (reference sequence). The CDR3 has 13 amino acids. Trimming shortened V by 7 bases and J by 7 bases, and 13 bases separated the two germline ends. CDR3 DNA sequence: TGTGCCAGTAAGGCAGGGTGGGTCGGGGAGCTGTTTTTT. Protein: CASKAGWVGELFF.

This clone was counted between two and nine times. The V and J genes are TRBV9 and TRBJ1-1, with a tentative D call TRBD1 (5 bases). Germline CDR1 reads SGDLS; CDR2 reads YYNGEE. The CDR3 sequence is 15 residues long. Trimming left V 4 bases short and J 1 base short, with 14 bases between. CDR3 region: CASSQGGTANTEAFF. The CDR3 region has the DNA TGTGCCAGCAGCCAGGGAGGGACCGCGAACACTGAAGCTTTCTTT.

The gene calls are TRBV5-1 and TRBJ2-3; TRBD2 matches at 8 bases. The CDR3 has 15 residues. The germline gives CDR1 SGHRS, CDR2 YFSETQ. Trimming at V came to 4 bases and at J to 5 bases, leaving 9 bases not matched to a gene. The CDR3 region is CASSLRSGSGDTQYF. The CDR3 DNA sequence: TGCGCCAGCAGCCTTCGAAGCGGGAGTGGAGATACGCAGTATTTT.

The chain carries TRBV2 and TRBJ2-3, with a weak D call TRBD1 (7 bases). The germline gives CDR1 SNHLY, CDR2 FYNNEI. V was pared by 8 bases and J by 2 bases, with 11 bases between. The CDR3 has 13 amino acids. In DNA form, the CDR3 reads TGTGCCAGCGCGGGACAGAACACAGATACGCAGTATTTT. Its protein product is CASAGQNTDTQYF.

This sequence joins TRBV7-3 and TRBJ1-1; 8 bases map to TRBD1. This CDR3 has 13 residues. The junction had 3 bases not matched to a gene; V was cut back by 4 bases and J by 5 bases. Looked up from germline, CDR1 is SGHTA and CDR2 is FQGTGA. CDR3 amino acids: CASSSGGWTEAFF. The CDR3 DNA sequence: TGTGCCAGCAGCTCAGGGGGCTGGACTGAAGCTTTCTTT.

This clone appeared a few times. The V gene is TRBV7-3, the J gene TRBJ2-5; 7 positions agree with TRBD2. The CDR3 consists of 14 residues. Germline assignment: CDR1 SGHTA and CDR2 FQGTGA. V shed 3 bases and J 2 bases; nucleotides not matched to a gene: 3. CDR3 in amino acids: CASSLGLPQETQYF. The CDR3, as DNA: TGTGCCAGCAGCTTGGGACTACCGCAAGAGACCCAGTACTTC.

The chain couples TRBV5-6 to TRBJ2-1, with a possible D match to TRBD2 (5 bases). Germline V CDR1 and CDR2: SGHDT, YYEEEE. The CDR3 consists of 13 residues. V dropped 3 bases and J dropped 9 bases, with 13 bases sitting between them. DNA of the CDR3: TGTGCCAGCAGCTCGGGGTGGGCGCTTGAGCAGTTCTTC. Protein product: CASSSGWALEQFF.

The chain is built from TRBV30 and TRBJ2-7, with D possibly matching TRBD1 (5 bases). The CDR3 contains 11 residues. V was trimmed by 2 bases and J by 7 bases, leaving 9 bases between them. CDR1 is GTSNPN and CDR2 is SVGIG in the germline V gene (reference sequence). The CDR3 loop reads CAWSYTGEQYF. The CDR3 nucleotides read TGTGCCTGGAGTTATACAGGAGAGCAGTACTTC.

The chain links TRBV29-1 to TRBJ2-7, with D hard to call. The germline gives CDR1 SQVTM, CDR2 ANQGSEA. The CDR3 runs to 11 residues. V was cut by 0 bases and J by 3 bases, with 3 bases left in between. DNA of the CDR3: TGCAGCGTTGAAGACCACTACGAGCAGTACTTC. Amino acids: CSVEDHYEQYF.

J is TRBJ2-3 and V is TRBV5-6, with 14 positions matching TRBD2. Germline CDR1 is SGHDT and CDR2 is YYEEEE. The trim removed 4 bases at V and 2 bases at J, leaving 3 bases unmatched. The CDR3 loop spans 16 amino acids. This CDR3 reads CASSAGLAGVTDTQYF. In nucleotides, the CDR3 is TGTGCCAGCAGCGCGGGACTAGCGGGAGTCACAGATACGCAGTATTTT.

This chain links TRBV2 with TRBJ1-5; 8 bases are shared with TRBD1. Germline CDR1 SNHLY, CDR2 FYNNEI. The CDR3 extends over 15 amino acids. The trim removed 4 bases at V and 1 base at J, leaving 3 bases unmatched. The CDR3 DNA follows: TGTGCCAGCAGTGGTGGACAGGGCAGCAATCAGCCCCAGCATTTT. Translation: CASSGGQGSNQPQHF.

This clone was counted between two and nine times. This chain joins TRBV5-1 and TRBJ2-1; 11 bases align to TRBD2. The germline V gene encodes CDR1 SGHRS and CDR2 YFSETQ. This CDR3 contains 16 residues. V dropped 0 bases and J dropped 7; count of bases not matched to a gene: 6. The CDR3 DNA follows: TGCGCCAGCAGCTTGGTTACTAGCGGGAGTTGGAATGAGCAGTTCTTC. Translated: CASSLVTSGSWNEQFF.

This chain links TRBV5-1 with TRBJ1-1; 9 nucleotides align to TRBD1. The germline gives CDR1 SGHRS, CDR2 YFSETQ. The length of the CDR3 is 15 residues. With V trimmed by 0 bases and J by 3 bases, 3 bases remained unmatched. The CDR3 nucleotides are TGCGCCAGCAGCTTGGAAGGACAGGGGTACACTGAAGCTTTCTTT. Protein product: CASSLEGQGYTEAFF.

The chain employs TRBV5-4 and TRBJ2-1; 8 nucleotides line up with TRBD2. V lost 5 bases and J lost 8; bases outside the gene matches: 6. The CDR3 has 13 amino acids. The germline V gene encodes CDR1 SGHNT and CDR2 YYREEE (reference sequence). CDR3: CASRSGRIDEQFF. DNA for the CDR3: TGTGCCAGCAGGAGCGGGAGAATCGATGAGCAGTTCTTC.

This chain connects TRBV7-2 to TRBJ1-1; a weak D match, TRBD1 (6 bases). Germline-derived CDR1 and CDR2 are SGHTA and FQGNSA. V dropped 3 bases and J dropped 6 bases, with 11 bases sitting between them. This CDR3 is built from 13 residues. CDR3 coding DNA: TGTGCCAGCAGCTTTAGGACAGTGGCTGAAGCTTTCTTT. Amino acids: CASSFRTVAEAFF. Supplemented by reference TRBV7-2 and TRBJ1-1, the full variable domain reads GAGVSQSPSNKVTEKGKDVELRCDPISGHTALYWYRQSLGQGLEFLIYFQGNSAPDKSGLPSDRFSAERTGGSVSTLTIQRTQQEDSAVYLCASSFRTVAEAFFGQGTRLTVV.

The chain is built from TRBV15 and TRBJ1-4, with 11 bases matching TRBD1. Germline V gene sequence: CDR1 LNHNV, CDR2 YYDKDF (reference sequence). The CDR3 spans 15 residues. V was pared by 5 bases and J by 7 bases, with 6 bases of the junction left unmatched. The CDR3 nucleotides read TGTGCCACCAGCGCACGGGACAGGGGGTTTGAAAAACTGTTTTTT. Translated, it gives CATSARDRGFEKLFF.

This clone was observed a few times. The rearrangement uses TRBV19 and TRBJ1-4; 7 bases are a match to TRBD1. CDR3 length: 16 residues. Germline V lookup: CDR1 LNHDA, CDR2 SQIVND (reference sequence). With 6 bases clipped from V and 7 bases from J, the junction kept 14 bases outside the gene matches. As DNA, the CDR3 is TGTGCCAGTAGCACGGTGATAGGGGGCGCCGGTGAAAAACTGTTTTTT. Translation: CASSTVIGGAGEKLFF.

The table lists this clone with a few counts. V is TRBV7-3 and J is TRBJ2-1, with 9 bases fitting TRBD2. Losses at the gene ends were 1 base for V and 7 bases for J; bases not matched to a gene: 11. Germline V lookup: CDR1 SGHTA, CDR2 FQGTGA. This CDR3 region has 17 residues. The CDR3 spells CASSLIASGVGGNEQFF. The CDR3 nucleotides are TGTGCCAGCAGCTTAATAGCTAGCGGGGTGGGTGGGAATGAGCAGTTCTTC.

The J gene is TRBJ1-1, the V gene TRBV5-1, with a possible D match to TRBD1 (6 bases). Trimming shortened V by 2 bases and J by 2 bases, and 16 bases separated the two germline ends. The CDR3 is 16 residues long. Germline values: CDR1 SGHRS, CDR2 YFSETQ. The CDR3 is CASSFGGRSSNTEAFF. DNA for the CDR3: TGCGCCAGCAGCTTCGGGGGGCGTAGCAGTAACACTGAAGCTTTCTTT.

A few counts support this clone. V is TRBV7-3 and J is TRBJ2-1; 7 bases agree with TRBD2. The CDR3 is made up of 12 amino acids. Germline values: CDR1 SGHTA, CDR2 FQGTGA. V trimming: 6 bases; J trimming: 6 bases; junction bases outside the gene matches: 2. In DNA, the CDR3 is TGTGCCAGCAGGTCTAGCGGCAATGAGCAGTTCTTC. It codes for CASRSSGNEQFF.

The V and J genes are TRBV6-4 and TRBJ1-1, with D perhaps matching TRBD1 (5 bases). Trimming left V 6 bases short and J 2 bases short, with 16 bases between. CDR1 is MRHNA, CDR2 SNTAGT, per germline. The CDR3 consists of 15 residues. CDR3: CASRAQGWANTEAFF. In DNA, the CDR3 is TGTGCCAGCAGGGCTCAGGGTTGGGCCAACACTGAAGCTTTCTTT.